This TCR beta chain originates from a study of T cells expressing NK-cell markers. Study details: Beta-chain profiling covered CD3+CD56+NKG2C+, CD3+CD56+NKG2C- and CD3+CD56-NKG2C+ sorted subsets.

This CDR3 region has 16 residues. Germline V gives CDR1 MRHNA, CDR2 SNTAGT. No DNA is given; TCRdb re-called the 5' RACE reads and lists each CDR3 protein once. The sample includes about 380,000 distinct CDR3 sequences. This chain links TRBV6-4 with TRBJ2-2; TCRdb gives TRBD1 as the D gene, but with no DNA this cannot be confirmed. The sequenced sample consisted of blood T cells: a sorted CD56 or NKG2C T cell subset, CD4+ or CD8+ T cells, or bulk PBMC T cells (not recorded which). This clonotype was sampled from a man aged 18-69 years in good health. The CDR3 sequence: CASSPDRRAGTGELFF.